The rows below give T cell receptor beta chains drawn from one sample of a study of response to subunit inactivated influenza vaccine. TCRdb ran MiXCR on the RT-PCR reads and lists one entry per CDR3 protein. Found here are hundreds of thousands of distinct CDR3 sequences, 14% of them singletons; the top ten hold 6% to 7%. Sample: PBMCs from blood, taken 14 to 15 days before vaccination. These receptors originate from a man aged 45-65 years who received an inactivated influenza vaccine. CDR3s include the opening cysteine and the closing phenylalanine or tryptophan. The D gene is left open where the match is weak. Clone size is shown for a subset of rows, as once, few, many or a class of expanded clone.

TRBV3-1	TRBD2	.	TRBJ2-3	CASNLLAGEQYF	TGTGCCAGCAACTTACTAGCGGGGGAGCAGTATTTT
TRBV7-2	.	many	TRBJ1-2	CASSPEPVSVVGYTF	TGTGCCAGCAGTCCTGAGCCGGTTTCGGTAGTAGGCTACACCTTC
TRBV20-1	TRBD1	few	TRBJ1-6	CSARGGTGGTPLHF	TGCAGTGCTAGAGGTGGGACAGGGGGAACACCCCTCCACTTT
TRBV11-2	.	.	TRBJ2-1	CASSSNTGYNEQFF	TGTGCCAGCAGCTCCAACACAGGGTACAATGAGCAGTTCTTC
TRBV28	TRBD2	many	TRBJ2-7	CASSLIYLGEGPYEQYF	TGTGCCAGCAGTTTGATCTATTTGGGGGAGGGCCCTTACGAGCAGTACTTC
TRBV10-3	TRBD1	few	TRBJ1-2	CAISGDRVIYGYTF	TGTGCCATCAGTGGAGACAGGGTAATCTATGGCTACACCTTC
TRBV5-5	.	.	TRBJ1-1	CASSLDINTEAFF	TGTGCCAGCAGCTTGGACATCAACACTGAAGCTTTCTTT
TRBV6-6	.	.	TRBJ1-2	CASRSRDEDGYTF	TGTGCCAGCAGATCGAGGGACGAGGATGGCTACACCTTC
TRBV5-4	TRBD1	few	TRBJ2-7	CASSSPPGQGTPYEQYF	TGTGCCAGCAGCTCCCCCCCCGGACAGGGGACACCCTACGAGCAGTACTTC
TRBV12-3/TRBV12-4	.	.	TRBJ2-5	CASSLEASQETQYF	TGTGCCAGCAGTTTAGAGGCAAGCCAAGAGACCCAGTACTTC
TRBV14	TRBD2	.	TRBJ2-1	CASSRGTSGSYNEQFF	TGTGCCAGCAGCCGAGGGACTAGCGGCTCCTACAATGAGCAGTTCTTC
TRBV3-1	TRBD1	.	TRBJ1-2	CASSQGRGQHGYTF	TGTGCCAGCAGCCAAGGCAGGGGGCAGCATGGCTACACCTTC
TRBV9	TRBD2	.	TRBJ2-1	CASSVPKGVSGVNNEQFF	TGTGCCAGCAGCGTCCCAAAGGGGGTTAGCGGGGTCAACAATGAGCAGTTCTTC
TRBV20-1	.	few	TRBJ1-4	CSAREPGRREIREKLFF	TGCAGTGCTAGAGAGCCGGGGCGCCGGGAAATACGTGAAAAACTGTTTTTT
TRBV21-1	.	many	TRBJ2-1	CASSKLTGGSQFF	TGTGCCAGCAGCAAACTCACAGGGGGTTCACAGTTCTTC
TRBV3-1	.	.	TRBJ2-6	CASSHTDSSGANVLTF	TGTGCCAGCAGCCACACCGACAGCTCTGGGGCCAACGTCCTGACTTTC
TRBV20-1	TRBD2	.	TRBJ2-3	CSARRGGLATDTQYF	TGCAGTGCTAGACGGGGAGGACTAGCGACAGATACGCAGTATTTT
TRBV19	.	few	TRBJ2-2	CASERDKSTGELFF	TGTGCCAGTGAGAGGGACAAGTCCACCGGGGAGCTGTTTTTT
TRBV5-1	.	few	TRBJ1-2	CASSLTPGSYGYTF	TGCGCCAGCAGCTTGACTCCAGGGTCGTATGGCTACACCTTC
TRBV6-1	TRBD1	few	TRBJ1-2	CAGQGATNYGYTF	TGTGCCGGACAGGGGGCGACTAACTATGGCTACACCTTC
TRBV29-1	TRBD1	.	TRBJ1-6	CSVGDDRARPLHF	TGCAGCGTTGGGGACGACAGGGCACGTCCCCTCCACTTT
TRBV20-1	TRBD2	few	TRBJ2-5	CSAIRLAGAEETQYF	TGCAGTGCCATTCGACTAGCGGGGGCTGAAGAGACCCAGTACTTC
TRBV15	TRBD1	.	TRBJ2-7	CATSRPRTGNSYEQYF	TGTGCCACCAGCAGACCAAGGACAGGGAACTCCTACGAGCAGTACTTC
TRBV7-2	TRBD2	few	TRBJ2-5	CASSLLGGSGRRETQYF	TGTGCCAGCAGCTTATTGGGGGGTAGCGGGAGGCGGGAGACCCAGTACTTC
TRBV29-1	.	few	TRBJ1-5	CSVAAGWGQPQHF	TGCAGCGTTGCGGCGGGGTGGGGTCAGCCCCAGCATTTT
TRBV24-1	.	few	TRBJ1-1	CATSDLWGSEAFF	TGTGCCACCAGTGATTTGTGGGGATCTGAAGCTTTCTTT
TRBV12-3/TRBV12-4	.	.	TRBJ1-2	CASSSQRGSLYGYTF	TGTGCCAGCAGTTCCCAGAGAGGGTCCCTCTATGGCTACACCTTC
TRBV12-3/TRBV12-4	TRBD2	many	TRBJ2-1	CASTLAGAAYNEQFF	TGTGCCAGCACCTTAGCGGGCGCCGCCTACAATGAGCAGTTCTTC
TRBV29-1	TRBD1	.	TRBJ2-5	CSVGRGLETQYF	TGCAGCGTTGGAAGGGGGCTAGAGACCCAGTACTTC
TRBV6-1	.	few	TRBJ2-5	CASSEAPSAFSF	TGTGCCAGCAGTGAAGCGCCGTCGGCTTTCAGCTTC
TRBV5-5	.	few	TRBJ2-2	CASSLGAVSNTGELFF	TGTGCCAGCAGCTTGGGAGCAGTCTCGAACACCGGGGAGCTGTTTTTT
TRBV18	.	.	TRBJ2-3	CASSPWGTTDTQYF	TGTGCCAGCTCACCATGGGGGACTACAGATACGCAGTATTTT
TRBV12-3/TRBV12-4	TRBD1	few	TRBJ1-2	CASRTGWDYGYTF	TGTGCCAGCAGGACAGGGTGGGACTATGGCTACACCTTC
TRBV5-6	.	.	TRBJ1-6	CASSLRDSNSPLHF	TGTGCCAGCAGCCTCCGGGACTCAAATTCACCCCTCCACTTT
TRBV7-9	TRBD2	once	TRBJ2-7	CASSPSGGDSYEQYF	TGTGCCAGCAGCCCCAGCGGGGGGGACTCCTACGAGCAGTACTTC
TRBV5-1	.	.	TRBJ2-1	CASRRGDLSYNEQFF	TGCGCCAGCCGGCGGGGTGACCTATCCTACAATGAGCAGTTCTTC
TRBV9	.	.	TRBJ1-6	CASSGTDSDSPLHF	TGTGCCAGCAGCGGGACAGATAGTGATTCACCCCTCCACTTT